This T cell receptor beta chain originates from a study of T-cell reconstitution after alpha-beta-depleted transplantation in children (dated by TCRdb to 2016 to 2017). At the level of the whole study: T-cell immune reconstitution after TCRalphabeta/CD19-depleted allogeneic hematopoietic cell transplantation in children was quantitatively tracked in the study by means of TCR repertoire profiling.

In the germline V gene (reference sequence), CDR1 corresponds to MNHEY and CDR2 to SMNVEV. Spanning cysteine to phenylalanine, the CDR3 consists of 15 amino acids. Only the CDR3 portion is preserved as DNA: 45 bases, with reading frame beginning at the first base. V is shortened by 3 bases, J by 4 bases, and the region joining them spans 16 bases. Receptor amplification or capture employed PCR. Sequencing was carried out with an Illumina HiSeq 2500. Molecular barcoding was employed in the preparation of TCR libraries, with unique molecular identifiers being used to normalize TCRbeta repertoire quantification. TCRdb's own reprocessing of the public reads used fastp at Q25 and MiXCR and kept productive beta chains. Rows merge per CDR3 protein into single entries with the most common DNA and genes. This sample is represented by hundreds of thousands of distinct CDR3 sequences; approximately 20% of them were singletons. The ten biggest clones cover 3% to 3.5% of the sample.

For this clonotype: What this receptor recognizes is not known. Within one base of it there is no much larger clone, and no base qualities were kept.

The TCR was taken from a human donor who donated a stem cell graft to a child with acute lymphoblastic leukemia. The chain is encoded by TRBV27 joined to TRBJ2-7; the D gene could be either TRBD1 or TRBD2, each agreeing at 6 bases. The sample consisted of PBMCs from the stem cell graft donor, taken from the stem cell graft. CDR3 sequence: CASSFTGASGYEQYF. DNA sequence: TGTGCCAGCAGTTTCACGGGGGCCTCTGGGTACGAGCAGTACTTC.